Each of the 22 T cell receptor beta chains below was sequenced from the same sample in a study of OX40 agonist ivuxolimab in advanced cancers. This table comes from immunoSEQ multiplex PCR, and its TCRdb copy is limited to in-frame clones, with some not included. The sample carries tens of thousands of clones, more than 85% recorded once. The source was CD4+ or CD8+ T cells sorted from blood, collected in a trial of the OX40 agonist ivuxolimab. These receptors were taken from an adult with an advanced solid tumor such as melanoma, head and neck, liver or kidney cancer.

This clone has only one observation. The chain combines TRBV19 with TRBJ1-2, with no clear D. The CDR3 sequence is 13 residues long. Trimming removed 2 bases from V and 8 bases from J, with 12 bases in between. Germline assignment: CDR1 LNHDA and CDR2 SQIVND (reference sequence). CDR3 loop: CASSISLYEGYTF. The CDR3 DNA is TGTGCCAGTAGTATATCCCTTTACGAGGGCTACACCTTC. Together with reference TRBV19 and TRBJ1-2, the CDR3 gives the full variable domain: DGGITQSPKYLFRKEGQNVTLSCEQNLNHDAMYWYRQDPGQGLRLIYYSQIVNDFQKGDIAEGYSVSREKKESFPLTVTSAQKNPTAFYLCASSISLYEGYTFGSGTRLTVV.

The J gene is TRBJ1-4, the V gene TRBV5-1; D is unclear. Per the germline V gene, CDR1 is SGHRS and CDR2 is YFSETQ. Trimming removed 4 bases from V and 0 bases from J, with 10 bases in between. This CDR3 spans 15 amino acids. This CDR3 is CASSMESATNEKLFF. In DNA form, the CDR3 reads TGCGCCAGCAGCATGGAGTCTGCAACTAATGAAAAACTGTTTTTT.

DNA of the CDR3: TGTGCCAGCAGCTCCCAGATTGACAGCTATGGCTACACCTTC. Its protein is CASSSQIDSYGYTF. The chain is built from TRBV9 and TRBJ1-2; possibly TRBD1 for D (5 bases). This CDR3 spans 14 amino acids. The germline V and J ends were trimmed by 4 bases and 4 bases, with 14 bases remaining between them. From germline, CDR1 is SGDLS and CDR2 YYNGEE.

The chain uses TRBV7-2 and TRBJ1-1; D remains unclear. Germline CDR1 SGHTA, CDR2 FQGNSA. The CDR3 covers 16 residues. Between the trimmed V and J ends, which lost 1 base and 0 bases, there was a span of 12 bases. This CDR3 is CASSLVGGPMNTEAFF. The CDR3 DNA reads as TGTGCCAGCAGCTTAGTCGGAGGGCCCATGAACACTGAAGCTTTCTTT.

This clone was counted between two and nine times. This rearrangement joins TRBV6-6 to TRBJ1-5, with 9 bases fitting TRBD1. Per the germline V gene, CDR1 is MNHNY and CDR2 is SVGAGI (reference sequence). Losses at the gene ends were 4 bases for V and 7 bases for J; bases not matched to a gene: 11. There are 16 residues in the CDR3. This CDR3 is CASSSRTGATLQPQHF. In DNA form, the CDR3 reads TGTGCCAGCAGTTCCAGGACAGGGGCGACCCTCCAGCCCCAGCATTTT.

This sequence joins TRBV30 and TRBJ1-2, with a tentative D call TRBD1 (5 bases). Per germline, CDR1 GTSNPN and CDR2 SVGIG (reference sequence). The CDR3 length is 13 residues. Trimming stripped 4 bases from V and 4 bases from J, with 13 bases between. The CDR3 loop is CAWTREASYGYTF. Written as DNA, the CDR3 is TGTGCCTGGACCAGGGAGGCAAGCTATGGCTACACCTTC.

CDR3 coding DNA: TGTGCCAGCAGCCCCCAGGCGGGGATGAACACTGAAGCTTTCTTT. It codes for CASSPQAGMNTEAFF. This sequence joins TRBV5-6 and TRBJ1-1; D gene ambiguous. Germline V gene lookup returns CDR1 SGHDT and CDR2 YYEEEE. The CDR3 loop spans 15 amino acids. Trimming shortened V by 4 bases and J by 0 bases, and 13 bases separated the two germline ends.

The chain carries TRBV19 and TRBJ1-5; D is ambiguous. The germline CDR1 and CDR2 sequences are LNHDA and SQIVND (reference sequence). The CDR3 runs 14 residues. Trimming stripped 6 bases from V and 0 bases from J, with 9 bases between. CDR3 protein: CASRSGYSNQPQHF. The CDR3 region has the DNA TGTGCCAGTAGGTCCGGGTATAGCAATCAGCCCCAGCATTTT.

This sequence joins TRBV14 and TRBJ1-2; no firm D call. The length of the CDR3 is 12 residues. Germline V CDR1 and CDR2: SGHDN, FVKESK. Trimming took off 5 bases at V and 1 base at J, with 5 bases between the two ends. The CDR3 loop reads CASSRSNYGYTF. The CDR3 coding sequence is TGTGCCAGCAGCAGGAGTAACTATGGCTACACCTTC.

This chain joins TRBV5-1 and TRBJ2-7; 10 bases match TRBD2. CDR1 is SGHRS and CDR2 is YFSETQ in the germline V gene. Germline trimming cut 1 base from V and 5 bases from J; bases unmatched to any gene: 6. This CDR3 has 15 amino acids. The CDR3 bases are TGCGCCAGCAGCTTGTTGGTAGCGGGGGGCAACGAGCAGTACTTC. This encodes CASSLLVAGGNEQYF.

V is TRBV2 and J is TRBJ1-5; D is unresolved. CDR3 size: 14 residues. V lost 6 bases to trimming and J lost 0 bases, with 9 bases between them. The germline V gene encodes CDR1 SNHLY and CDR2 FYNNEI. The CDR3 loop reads CASSRTDSNQPQHF. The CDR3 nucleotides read TGTGCCAGCAGCCGGACGGATAGCAATCAGCCCCAGCATTTT.

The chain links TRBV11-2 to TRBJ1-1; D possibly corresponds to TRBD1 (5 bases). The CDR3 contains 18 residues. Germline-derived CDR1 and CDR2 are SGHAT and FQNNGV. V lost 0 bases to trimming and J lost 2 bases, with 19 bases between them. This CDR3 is CASSLDNLGRTLNTEAFF. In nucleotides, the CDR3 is TGTGCCAGCAGCTTAGATAACCTGGGACGGACATTAAACACTGAAGCTTTCTTT.

DNA for the CDR3: TGCGCCAGCAGCTTGGAGGGCCGGGGCTACACCTTC. Translation gives CASSLEGRGYTF. The J gene is TRBJ1-2, the V gene TRBV5-1; D is unresolved. Germline V gives CDR1 SGHRS, CDR2 YFSETQ. The CDR3 totals 12 residues. V dropped 0 bases and J dropped 8 bases, with 8 bases sitting between them.

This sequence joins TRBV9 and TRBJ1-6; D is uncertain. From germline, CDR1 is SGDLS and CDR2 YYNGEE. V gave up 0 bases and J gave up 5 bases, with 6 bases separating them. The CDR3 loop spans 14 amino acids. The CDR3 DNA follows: TGTGCCAGCAGCGTAGAGGGAGATAATTCACCCCTCCACTTT. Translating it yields CASSVEGDNSPLHF. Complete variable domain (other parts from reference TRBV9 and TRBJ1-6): DSGVTQTPKHLITATGQRVTLRCSPRSGDLSVYWYQQSLDQGLQFLIQYYNGEERAKGNILERFSAQQFPDLHSELNLSSLELGDSALYFCASSVEGDNSPLHFGNGTRLTVT.

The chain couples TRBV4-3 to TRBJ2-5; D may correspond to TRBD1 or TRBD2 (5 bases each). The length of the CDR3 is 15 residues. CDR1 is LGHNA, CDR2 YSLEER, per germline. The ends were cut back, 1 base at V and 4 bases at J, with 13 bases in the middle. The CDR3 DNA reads TGCGCCAGCAGCCAAGGTGGACTTGGGGGAGAGACCCAGTACTTC. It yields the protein CASSQGGLGGETQYF.

CDR3 DNA sequence: TGTGCCAGCAGCCCACAGGAGGATCAGCCCCAGCATTTT. It encodes CASSPQEDQPQHF. The gene calls are TRBV6-1 and TRBJ1-5, with a tentative D call TRBD1 (5 bases). V shed 6 bases and J shed 5 bases, with 11 bases lying between them. CDR3 length: 13 amino acids. CDR1 and CDR2 from the germline V gene are MNHNS and SASEGT.

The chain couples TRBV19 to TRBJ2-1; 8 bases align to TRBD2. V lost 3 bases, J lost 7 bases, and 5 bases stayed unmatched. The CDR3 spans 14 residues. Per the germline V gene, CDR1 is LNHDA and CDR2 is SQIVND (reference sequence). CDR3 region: CASSMAGRGNEQFF. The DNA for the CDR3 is TGTGCCAGTAGTATGGCCGGGAGGGGGAATGAGCAGTTCTTC.

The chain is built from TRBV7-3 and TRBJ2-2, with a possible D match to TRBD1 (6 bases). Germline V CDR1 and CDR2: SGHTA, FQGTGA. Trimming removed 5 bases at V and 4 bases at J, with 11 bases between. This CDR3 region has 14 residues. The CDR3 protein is CASSAGDITGELFF. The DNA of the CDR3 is TGTGCCAGCAGCGCCGGGGACATCACCGGGGAGCTGTTTTTT.

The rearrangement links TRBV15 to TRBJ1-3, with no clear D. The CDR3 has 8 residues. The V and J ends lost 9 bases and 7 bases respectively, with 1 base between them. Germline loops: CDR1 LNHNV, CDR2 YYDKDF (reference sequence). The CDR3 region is CATNTIYF. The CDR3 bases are TGTGCCACGAACACCATATATTTT.

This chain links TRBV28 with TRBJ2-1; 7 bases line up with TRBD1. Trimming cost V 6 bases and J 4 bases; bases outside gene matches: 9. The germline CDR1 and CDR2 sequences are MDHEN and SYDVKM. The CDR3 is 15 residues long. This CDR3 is CASRRGTGAYNEQFF. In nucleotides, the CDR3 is TGTGCCAGCAGAAGGGGAACAGGGGCTTACAATGAGCAGTTCTTC.

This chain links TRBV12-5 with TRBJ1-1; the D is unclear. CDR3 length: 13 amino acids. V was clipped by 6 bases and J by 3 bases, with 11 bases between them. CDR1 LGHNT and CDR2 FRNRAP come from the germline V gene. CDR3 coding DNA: TGTGCTAGTGGACCCAACACGTACACTGAAGCTTTCTTT. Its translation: CASGPNTYTEAFF.

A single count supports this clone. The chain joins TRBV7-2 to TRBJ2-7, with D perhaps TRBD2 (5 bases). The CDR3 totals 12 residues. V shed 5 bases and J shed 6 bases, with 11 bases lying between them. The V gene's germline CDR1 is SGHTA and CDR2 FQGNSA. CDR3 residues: CASSPQRTEQYF. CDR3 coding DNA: TGTGCCAGCAGCCCCCAGCGGACCGAGCAGTACTTC. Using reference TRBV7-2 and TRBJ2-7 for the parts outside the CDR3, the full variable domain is GAGVSQSPSNKVTEKGKDVELRCDPISGHTALYWYRQSLGQGLEFLIYFQGNSAPDKSGLPSDRFSAERTGGSVSTLTIQRTQQEDSAVYLCASSPQRTEQYFGPGTRLTVT.